This TCR beta chain originates from a study of T cell changes during pregnancy in multiple sclerosis. Trimming removed 0 bases from V and 0 bases from J; junction bases left unmatched: 6. Germline CDR1 SGHKS, CDR2 YYEKEE (reference sequence). The CDR3 loop spans 16 amino acids. Using immunoSEQ multiplex PCR, the repertoire was profiled, and TCRdb retains in-frame clones only, with some absent. The top ten clones hold more than 0.95% of a sample with about 100,000 clones, more than 80% of them seen once. This clone is a singleton in its sample. V gene TRBV5-5 combines with J gene TRBJ2-7; 7 bases match TRBD2. Material: peripheral blood, obtained in the second trimester of pregnancy. This TCR came from a female donor with multiple sclerosis, enrolled in a pregnancy study. Here the CDR3 DNA reads TGTGCCAGCAGCTTGGAGGGAGGGAGACCCTCCTACGAGCAGTACTTC. Translation: CASSLEGGRPSYEQYF.